A single sample is the source of the 11 T cell receptor beta chains below, sequenced in a study of spatial heterogeneity in lung cancer (dated by TCRdb to between 2018 and 2021). Here is what the overall study found, with its caveats: The tumor nonsynonymous mutation count correlated with the number of expanded intratumoral alpha and beta TCRs.

Explained via the paper, the time point label denotes: sample taken at primary tumor resection. The method was 5' RACE. Instrument used: NextSeq 500. TCRdb itself trimmed the public reads at Q25 with fastp, ran MiXCR and retained productive beta chains. Identical CDR3 protein sequences are pooled into one entry, listed with their most common genes and DNA. The sample table records about 3,100 distinct CDR3 sequences; around a tenth of these occur just once. The ten largest make up more than 35% of the sample. Their cognate antigens are unknown. The sequences come from lung tumor tissue, collected at surgery. These receptor sequences come from a male donor with early-stage non-small cell lung cancer.

By share of the sample, this clonotype is medium-sized. The chain has TRBV7-2 and TRBJ2-1; D is possibly TRBD1 or TRBD2 (6 bases each). The CDR3 consists of 17 residues. The germline gives CDR1 SGHTA, CDR2 FQGNSA. The V end lost 1 base, the J end lost 2 bases, and 15 bases lay between the germline ends. In DNA, the CDR3 is TGTGCCAGCAGCTTAGGGGGGGCGGCTCCCACCTACAATGAGCAGTTCTTC. Its protein product is CASSLGGAAPTYNEQFF.

This clonotype was counted only a few times. This chain links TRBV20-1 with TRBJ1-2; D ambiguous. CDR3 length: 12 residues. Germline lookup yields CDR1 DFQATT and CDR2 SNEGSKA (reference sequence). Between the trimmed V and J ends, which lost 3 bases and 1 base, there was a span of 6 bases. The CDR3 loop is CSASDLNYGYTF. CDR3 coding DNA: TGCAGTGCTAGCGACCTTAACTATGGCTACACCTTC.

The table lists this clonotype with many counts. This chain joins TRBV27 and TRBJ2-7; D is unclear. V lost 4 bases to trimming and J lost 0 bases, with 7 bases between them. CDR3 size: 13 residues. CDR1 MNHEY and CDR2 SMNVEV come from the germline V gene (reference sequence). The CDR3 DNA reads as TGTGCCAGCAGTTCTGATAACTCCTACGAGCAGTACTTC. Translating it yields CASSSDNSYEQYF.

This clonotype was seen just once. The V gene is TRBV6-5, the J gene TRBJ1-2; the D gene is possibly TRBD1 (6 bases). Trimming shortened V by 6 bases and J by 8 bases, and 19 bases separated the two germline ends. Germline loops: CDR1 MNHEY, CDR2 SVGAGI. The CDR3 length is 14 residues. CDR3 loop: CASSLLGTKIGYTF. The CDR3 DNA reads TGTGCCAGCAGCCTCCTTGGGACAAAGATCGGCTACACCTTC.

The table lists this clonotype with many counts. This sequence joins TRBV10-3 and TRBJ2-1, with TRBD2 matching over 8 bases. In germline, CDR1 is ENHRY, CDR2 SYGVKD. Trimming cost V 9 bases and J 2 bases; bases outside gene matches: 3. The CDR3 has 13 residues. The CDR3 loop is CAIQAGAYNEQFF. Written as DNA, the CDR3 is TGTGCCATTCAAGCGGGGGCCTACAATGAGCAGTTCTTC.

V gene TRBV4-2 combines with J gene TRBJ1-4, with unresolved D. The germline V gene has CDR1 LGHNA and CDR2 YNFKEQ. CDR3 length: 15 residues. V shed 4 bases and J shed 8 bases, with 17 bases lying between them. This CDR3 is CASSPDVKAGEKLFF. In DNA, the CDR3 is TGTGCCAGCAGCCCGGACGTAAAGGCTGGAGAAAAACTGTTTTTT.

This clonotype was counted at least ten times. V and J are TRBV5-1 and TRBJ2-3; D perhaps matches TRBD1 (5 bases). There are 16 residues in the CDR3. CDR1 is SGHRS and CDR2 is YFSETQ in the germline V gene. Deletions cut 0 bases from V and 0 bases from J, with 11 bases between. The CDR3 protein is CASSLAGQGSTDTQYF. The DNA of the CDR3 is TGCGCCAGCAGCTTGGCCGGGCAGGGCAGCACAGATACGCAGTATTTT. The full variable domain, its missing parts supplied by reference TRBV5-1 and TRBJ2-3, is KAGVTQTPRYLIKTRGQQVTLSCSPISGHRSVSWYQQTPGQGLQFLFEYFSETQRNKGNFPGRFSGRQFSNSRSEMNVSTLELGDSALYLCASSLAGQGSTDTQYFGPGTRLTVL.

This clonotype turned up a few times. The chain employs TRBV4-1 and TRBJ2-2; weak D call: TRBD1 (6 bases). Germline CDR1 MGHRA, CDR2 YSYEKL. The CDR3 has 14 amino acids. The V end lost 6 bases, the J end lost 3 bases, and 11 bases lay between the germline ends. The CDR3 DNA follows: TGCGCCAGCAGGCCAGGGGTTGACACCGGGGAGCTGTTTTTT. Translated: CASRPGVDTGELFF.

Judged by abundance, this clonotype is medium-sized. This chain links TRBV5-4 with TRBJ2-2; no reliable D call. The germline gives CDR1 SGHNT, CDR2 YYREEE (reference sequence). The V and J ends lost 4 bases and 4 bases respectively, with 8 bases between them. The CDR3 is 13 amino acids. The CDR3 DNA reads TGTGCCAGCAGCGGCGAAAGCACCGGGGAGCTGTTTTTT. Translation: CASSGESTGELFF.

This clonotype has just a few counts. The chain couples TRBV28 to TRBJ2-1, with 8 positions matching TRBD2. The CDR3 has 15 amino acids. Germline values: CDR1 MDHEN, CDR2 SYDVKM. Losses at the gene ends were 6 bases for V and 7 bases for J; bases not matched to a gene: 11. The CDR3 region has the DNA TGTGCCAGCAGCTACGTTGGACTAGCAGGAAATGAGCAGTTCTTC. Its protein product is CASSYVGLAGNEQFF.

This clonotype was detected many times. The V and J genes are TRBV20-1 and TRBJ2-3; D might be TRBD1 (5 bases). The germline gives CDR1 DFQATT, CDR2 SNEGSKA (reference sequence). V was cut by 5 bases and J by 0 bases, with 15 bases left in between. The CDR3 length is 15 residues. The CDR3 loop is CSAGQGGESTDTQYF. CDR3 nucleotides: TGCAGTGCTGGTCAGGGTGGGGAAAGCACAGATACGCAGTATTTT.